The source of this T cell receptor (beta chain) is a study of human T cells and chemical hapten exposure. Documented time point: patch test 3, about 24 weeks after DPC sensitization. The treatment denotes: therapeutic diphenylcyclopropenone sensitization with weekly scalp DPC. A single record per CDR3 protein comes from TCRdb applying MiXCR to the RACE reads. The repertoire holds 150,000 to 200,000 distinct CDR3 sequences, with around a quarter as singletons. The V end was cut by 4 bases, the J end by 2 bases, with 7 bases between. Looked up from germline, CDR1 is SGHDT and CDR2 is YYEEEE. CDR3 size: 14 residues.

The sequence was collected from a woman between 40 and 50 years old with alopecia areata. Some clones in this sample may be carry-over from other donors' samples. This chain joins TRBV5-6 and TRBJ2-6, with D perhaps TRBD1 (6 bases). Specimen: whole blood, collected in connection with sensitization to the hapten diphenylcyclopropenone (DPC). The CDR3 nucleotides read TGTGCCAGCAGCCGACAGGCTGGGGCCAACGTCCTGACTTTC. Residues: CASSRQAGANVLTF.